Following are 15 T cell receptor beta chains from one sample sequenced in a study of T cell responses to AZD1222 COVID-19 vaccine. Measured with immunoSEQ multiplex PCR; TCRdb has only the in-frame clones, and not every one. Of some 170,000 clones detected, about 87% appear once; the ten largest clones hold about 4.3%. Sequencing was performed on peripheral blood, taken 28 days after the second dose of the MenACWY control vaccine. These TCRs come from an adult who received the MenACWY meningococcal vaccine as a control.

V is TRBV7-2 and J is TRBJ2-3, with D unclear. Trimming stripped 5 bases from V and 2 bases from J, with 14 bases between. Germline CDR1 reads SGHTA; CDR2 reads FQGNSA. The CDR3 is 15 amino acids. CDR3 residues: CASSPRASNTDTQYF. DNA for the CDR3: TGTGCCAGCAGCCCCCGGGCCTCTAACACAGATACGCAGTATTTT.

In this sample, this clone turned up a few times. Here the CDR3 reads CASSPNGQRTGELFF. CDR3 bases: TGTGCCAGCAGCCCGAACGGGCAACGCACCGGGGAGCTGTTTTTT. V usage is TRBV5-6 and J usage is TRBJ2-2; D remains unclear. Trimming removed 4 bases from V and 4 bases from J, with 14 bases in between. The CDR3 covers 15 residues. The germline gives CDR1 SGHDT, CDR2 YYEEEE.

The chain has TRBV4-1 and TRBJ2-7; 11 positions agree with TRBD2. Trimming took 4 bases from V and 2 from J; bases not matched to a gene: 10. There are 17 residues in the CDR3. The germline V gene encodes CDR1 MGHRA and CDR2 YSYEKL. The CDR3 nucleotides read TGCGCCAGCAGCCCCACAGCCCCGACTAGCGGGGCCTACGAGCAGTACTTC. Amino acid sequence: CASSPTAPTSGAYEQYF.

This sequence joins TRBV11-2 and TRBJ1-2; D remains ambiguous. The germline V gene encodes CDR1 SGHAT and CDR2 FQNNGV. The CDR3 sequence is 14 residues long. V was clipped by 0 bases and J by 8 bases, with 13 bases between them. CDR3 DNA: TGTGCCAGCAGCTTAGATAGCACTGGGTACGGCTACACCTTC. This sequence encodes CASSLDSTGYGYTF.

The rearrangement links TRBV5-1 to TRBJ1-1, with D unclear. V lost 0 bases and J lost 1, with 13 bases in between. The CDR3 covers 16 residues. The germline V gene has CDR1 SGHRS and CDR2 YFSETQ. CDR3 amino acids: CASSLGLRVTNTEAFF. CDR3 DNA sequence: TGCGCCAGCAGCTTGGGTTTAAGGGTTACGAACACTGAAGCTTTCTTT.

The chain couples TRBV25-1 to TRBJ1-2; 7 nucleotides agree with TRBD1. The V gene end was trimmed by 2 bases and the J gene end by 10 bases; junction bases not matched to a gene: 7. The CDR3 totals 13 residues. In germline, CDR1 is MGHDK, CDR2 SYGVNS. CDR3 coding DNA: TGTGCCAGCAGTGAAGTGGCAGGGGGGGACTACACCTTC. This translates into CASSEVAGGDYTF.

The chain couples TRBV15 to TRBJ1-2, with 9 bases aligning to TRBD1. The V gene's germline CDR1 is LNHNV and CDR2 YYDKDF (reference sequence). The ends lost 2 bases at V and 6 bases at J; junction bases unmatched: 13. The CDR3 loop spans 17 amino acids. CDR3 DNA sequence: TGTGCCACCAGCAGATCCTCCGACAGGGGGATTAAGGATGGCTACACCTTC. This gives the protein CATSRSSDRGIKDGYTF.

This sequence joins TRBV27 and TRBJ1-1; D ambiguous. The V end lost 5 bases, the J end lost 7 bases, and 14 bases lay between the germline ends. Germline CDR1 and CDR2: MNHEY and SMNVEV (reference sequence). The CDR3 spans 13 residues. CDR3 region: CASSQYYPFEAFF. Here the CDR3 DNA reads TGTGCCAGCAGTCAGTATTACCCCTTTGAAGCTTTCTTT.

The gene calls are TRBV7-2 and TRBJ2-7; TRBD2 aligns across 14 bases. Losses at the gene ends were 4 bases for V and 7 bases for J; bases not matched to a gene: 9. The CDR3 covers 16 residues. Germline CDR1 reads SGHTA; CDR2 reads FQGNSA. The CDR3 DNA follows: TGTGCCAGCAGCTCCACCGGGACTAGCGGGGGTTGGGAGCAGTACTTC. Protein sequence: CASSSTGTSGGWEQYF.

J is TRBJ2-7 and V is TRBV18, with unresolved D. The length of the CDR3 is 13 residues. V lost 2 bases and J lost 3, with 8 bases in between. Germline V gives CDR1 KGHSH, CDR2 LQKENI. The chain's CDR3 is CASSPVSNYEQYF. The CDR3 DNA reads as TGTGCCAGCTCACCAGTGTCCAACTACGAGCAGTACTTC.

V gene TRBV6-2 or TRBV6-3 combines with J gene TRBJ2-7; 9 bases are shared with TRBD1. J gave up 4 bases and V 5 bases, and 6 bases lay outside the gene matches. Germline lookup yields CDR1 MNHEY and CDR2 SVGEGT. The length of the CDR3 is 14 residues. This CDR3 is CASSADRGVYEQYF. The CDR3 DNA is TGTGCCAGCAGTGCGGACAGGGGAGTTTACGAGCAGTACTTC.

The CDR3 sequence is CASSLGGGGLEAFF. CDR3 nucleotide sequence: TGTGCCAGCAGCTTAGGAGGGGGAGGACTAGAAGCTTTCTTT. The gene calls are TRBV13 and TRBJ1-1; possible D gene TRBD1, 6 bases. Germline CDR1 and CDR2: PRHDT and FYEKMQ (reference sequence). The CDR3 covers 14 residues. V was clipped by 0 bases and J by 8 bases, with 13 bases between them.

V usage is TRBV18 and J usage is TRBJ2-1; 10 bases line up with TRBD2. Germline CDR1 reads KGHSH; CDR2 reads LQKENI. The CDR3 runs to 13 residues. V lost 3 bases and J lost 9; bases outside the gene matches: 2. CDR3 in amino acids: CASSPSSGGEQFF. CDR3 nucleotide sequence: TGTGCCAGCTCACCTTCTAGCGGGGGTGAGCAGTTCTTC.

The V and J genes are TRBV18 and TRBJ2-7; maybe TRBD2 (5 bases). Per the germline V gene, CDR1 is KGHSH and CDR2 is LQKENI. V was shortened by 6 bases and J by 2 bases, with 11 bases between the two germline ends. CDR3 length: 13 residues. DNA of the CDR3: TGTGCCAGCTCCCCCTCAGCGGCCTACGAGCAGTACTTC. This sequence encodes CASSPSAAYEQYF.

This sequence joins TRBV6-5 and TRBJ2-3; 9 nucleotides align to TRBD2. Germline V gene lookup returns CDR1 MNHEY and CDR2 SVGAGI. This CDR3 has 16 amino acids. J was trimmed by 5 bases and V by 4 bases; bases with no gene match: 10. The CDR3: CASSSVVAGVLDTQYF. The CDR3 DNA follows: TGTGCCAGCAGTTCCGTTGTAGCGGGAGTTCTAGATACGCAGTATTTT.